The T cell receptor (beta chain) under discussion was sequenced for a study of beta chain features in type 1 diabetes. General observations from the study: Shorter TCRB CDR3s, moderately but significantly so, marked every one of the four CD4+ subsets in Type 1 diabetes patients. A closer apparent resemblance between naive, central memory and Treg TCRB repertoires was seen in patients than in healthy donors.

Expressed TCRB transcripts got sequenced, as all isolated RNA was reverse transcribed. Sequencing of naive, central memory and regulatory T cell samples gave an average of roughly 3.5 million reads. TCRdb keeps only in-frame clones here, not all; method: immunoSEQ multiplex PCR. This table holds 500,000 to 650,000 clones, 9.5% to 15% found once. Trimming took 5 bases from V and 3 from J; bases not matched to a gene: 10. The CDR3 totals 16 residues. Germline CDR1 is LGHNT and CDR2 is FRNRAP. This clone was seen a handful of times. The antigen remains undetermined. Sampling consisted of one heparinised blood draw per donor, averaging approximately 100 mL.

The genes are TRBV12-5 and TRBJ2-3; 8 bases agree with TRBD1. The sequencing sample was made of naive CD4+ T cells from blood. The TCR sequence derives from a man aged 25-45 years with type 1 diabetes. The CDR3 reads CASGPRTGLGTDTQYF. The CDR3 nucleotides are TGTGCTAGTGGTCCTCGGACAGGGCTGGGAACAGATACGCAGTATTTT.